The 20 T cell receptor beta chains in this list originate from one sample, sequenced in a study of shared clonotypes between healthy human individuals. Only CD45RO-negative cells positively selected for CCR7 counted as naive CD8 cells, so terminally differentiated effector memory CD45RA+ cells were excluded. Libraries were prepared by immunoSEQ multiplex PCR; TCRdb keeps only in-frame clonotypes and omits some of them. The data hold millions of clones, with about 95% observed a single time. Sequencing was done on a sample of naive CD8+ T cells sorted from blood. These receptors were obtained from a man younger than 35 in good health.

The V call is TRBV7-9, the J call TRBJ2-5, with D perhaps TRBD2 (6 bases). Germline CDR1 SEHNR, CDR2 FQNEAQ (reference sequence). The CDR3 extends over 16 amino acids. V gave up 1 base and J gave up 2 bases, with 14 bases separating them. The CDR3, as DNA: TGTGCCAGCAGCTTAGAAAACCCTAGCGATCAAGAGACCCAGTACTTC. Protein sequence: CASSLENPSDQETQYF.

J is TRBJ2-5 and V is TRBV6-1; TRBD1 matches 10 bases. The CDR3 is made up of 15 amino acids. The V gene's germline CDR1 is MNHNS and CDR2 SASEGT. Losses at the gene ends were 1 base for V and 4 bases for J; bases not matched to a gene: 3. The CDR3: CASSEGTGGGETQYF. The CDR3 DNA follows: TGTGCCAGCAGTGAAGGGACAGGGGGAGGAGAGACCCAGTACTTC.

The chain carries TRBV7-6 and TRBJ2-3; 14 nucleotides align to TRBD2. CDR3 length: 18 residues. The germline CDR1 and CDR2 sequences are SGHVS and FNYEAQ. With 6 bases clipped from V and 0 bases from J, the junction kept 8 bases outside the gene matches. CDR3 coding DNA: TGTGCCAGCAGTAGAGGACTAGCGGGGGGTCCTAGCACAGATACGCAGTATTTT. This codes for CASSRGLAGGPSTDTQYF. Full variable domain (outside the CDR3, taken from reference TRBV7-6 and TRBJ2-3): GAGVSQSPRYKVTKRGQDVALRCDPISGHVSLYWYRQALGQGPEFLTYFNYEAQQDKSGLPNDRFSAERPEGSISTLTIQRTEQRDSAMYRCASSRGLAGGPSTDTQYFGPGTRLTVL.

The chain couples TRBV10-1 to TRBJ2-3, with D perhaps matching TRBD1 (6 bases). This CDR3 has 18 residues. CDR1 is WNHNN and CDR2 is SYGVQD in the germline V gene (reference sequence). V lost 0 bases to trimming and J lost 0 bases, with 16 bases between them. The DNA for the CDR3 is TGCGCCAGCAGTGAGTCGAGTCAGGGGATTTCTAGCACAGATACGCAGTATTTT. Translated: CASSESSQGISSTDTQYF.

This clone was found once. The chain couples TRBV9 to TRBJ2-1, with D uncertain. Germline CDR1 and CDR2: SGDLS and YYNGEE. This CDR3 contains 14 residues. V shed 0 bases and J shed 5 bases, with 9 bases lying between them. The CDR3 sequence: CASSVAAANNEQFF. Here the CDR3 DNA reads TGTGCCAGCAGCGTAGCTGCAGCGAACAATGAGCAGTTCTTC.

The chain uses TRBV27 and TRBJ1-6; 8 bases align to TRBD1. This CDR3 has 14 amino acids. With V trimmed by 8 bases and J by 7 bases, 7 bases remained unmatched. CDR1 is MNHEY and CDR2 is SMNVEV in the germline V gene (reference sequence). CDR3 amino acids: CASGLDRVNSPLHF. Here the CDR3 DNA reads TGTGCCAGCGGGTTGGACAGGGTCAATTCACCCCTCCACTTT.

The chain is built from TRBV2 and TRBJ1-4, with 7 bases matching TRBD1. With V trimmed by 6 bases and J by 6 bases, 19 bases remained unmatched. The CDR3 is 18 amino acids. The germline gives CDR1 SNHLY, CDR2 FYNNEI. The CDR3 DNA is TGTGCCAGCAGCCCCAATCCGGGACAGCTCCAAAGGGATGAAAAACTGTTTTTT. Residues: CASSPNPGQLQRDEKLFF.

The CDR3 sequence: CASSYREGANGYTF. The DNA for the CDR3 is TGTGCCAGCAGTTATAGAGAGGGGGCGAATGGCTACACCTTC. The chain combines TRBV6-5 with TRBJ1-2, with 7 bases that match TRBD1. With V trimmed by 3 bases and J by 6 bases, 7 bases remained unmatched. The CDR3 spans 14 residues. Germline lookup yields CDR1 MNHEY and CDR2 SVGAGI.

The rearrangement uses TRBV6-6 and TRBJ2-7; D might be TRBD1 (6 bases). Trimming stripped 7 bases from V and 1 base from J, with 14 bases between. Germline V CDR1 and CDR2: MNHNY, SVGAGI (reference sequence). The CDR3 is 14 residues long. The CDR3 DNA reads as TGTGCCAGCAATGGTTTGACAGGATCCTACGAGCAGTACTTC. It translates to CASNGLTGSYEQYF.

The sample holds one count of this clone. J is TRBJ2-7 and V is TRBV10-3; no reliable D call. The CDR3 runs 11 residues. Germline V gene data show CDR1 as ENHRY and CDR2 as SYGVKD. The V gene lost 9 bases and the J gene lost 1 base, with 7 bases spanning the gap. CDR3 nucleotides: TGTGCCATAGGGTTTTCCTACGAGCAGTACTTC. Residues: CAIGFSYEQYF.

The J gene is TRBJ1-4, the V gene TRBV6-1, with no clear D. Trimming took 6 bases from V and 7 from J, leaving 12 bases between them. The CDR3 runs to 13 residues. Germline lookup yields CDR1 MNHNS and CDR2 SASEGT. CDR3 nucleotides: TGTGCCAGCAGGGTCCTTGGTAGTGAAAAACTGTTTTTT. It encodes CASRVLGSEKLFF.

The CDR3 region has the DNA TGTGCCATCAGTCCAGACAGGGCATTGGGGGAGCAGTACTTC. Residues: CAISPDRALGEQYF. V and J are TRBV10-3 and TRBJ2-5; 7 bases align to TRBD1. Germline V gene sequence: CDR1 ENHRY, CDR2 SYGVKD. V was pared by 5 bases and J by 11 bases, with 14 bases of the junction left unmatched. This CDR3 spans 14 amino acids.

The rearrangement uses TRBV7-6 and TRBJ2-3, with 7 positions matching TRBD2. J lost 2 bases, V lost 4 bases, and 9 bases had no gene match. CDR3 length: 16 residues. Germline CDR1 SGHVS, CDR2 FNYEAQ. The chain's CDR3 is CASSSERDEVTDTQYF. In DNA form, the CDR3 reads TGTGCCAGCAGCTCAGAGCGGGATGAGGTCACAGATACGCAGTATTTT.

This sequence joins TRBV19 and TRBJ2-7; no definite D call. This CDR3 has 12 amino acids. Trimming cost V 10 bases and J 1 base, with 11 bases left between them. Germline V lookup: CDR1 LNHDA, CDR2 SQIVND (reference sequence). CDR3 loop: CATATGSYEQYF. CDR3 nucleotides: TGTGCCACCGCGACCGGATCCTACGAGCAGTACTTC.

This chain joins TRBV11-2 and TRBJ2-1; 8 bases match TRBD2. Germline V gene lookup returns CDR1 SGHAT and CDR2 FQNNGV. V gave up 1 base and J gave up 9 bases; unmatched junction bases: 2. The CDR3 consists of 13 residues. DNA for the CDR3: TGTGCCAGCAGCTTAGCGGGAGGGATTGAGCAGTTCTTC. Its translation is CASSLAGGIEQFF.

V usage is TRBV4-1 and J usage is TRBJ1-4, with D uncertain. V lost 0 bases to trimming and J lost 8 bases, with 13 bases between them. Germline CDR1 is MGHRA and CDR2 is YSYEKL. This CDR3 spans 15 amino acids. The CDR3 region has the DNA TGCGCCAGCAGCCAAGAACAAGGTTGGGGAGAAAAACTGTTTTTT. This sequence encodes CASSQEQGWGEKLFF.

The V call is TRBV28, the J call TRBJ1-4, with 12 positions matching TRBD1. CDR3 length: 14 residues. Germline CDR1 and CDR2: MDHEN and SYDVKM. V dropped 6 bases and J dropped 8; count of bases not matched to a gene: 4. CDR3 amino acids: CASRPGQGAEKLFF. In nucleotides, the CDR3 is TGTGCCAGCAGGCCGGGACAGGGGGCCGAAAAACTGTTTTTT.

The count of this clone is one. The chain has TRBV10-2 and TRBJ2-1, with 14 bases aligning to TRBD2. CDR1 and CDR2 (germline): WSHSY, SAAADI. J was trimmed by 8 bases and V by 8 bases; bases with no gene match: 5. The CDR3 is 14 residues long. This CDR3 is CASVGLAGGDEQFF. DNA of the CDR3: TGCGCCAGCGTAGGACTAGCGGGAGGCGATGAGCAGTTCTTC.

This sequence joins TRBV7-9 and TRBJ2-3, with 10 bases that match TRBD2. Germline lookup yields CDR1 SEHNR and CDR2 FQNEAQ (reference sequence). This CDR3 is built from 15 residues. V was clipped by 5 bases and J by 6 bases; unmatched bases: 8. The chain's CDR3 is CASSLHQREGDTQYF. The DNA for the CDR3 is TGTGCCAGCAGCCTCCACCAGCGGGAGGGGGATACGCAGTATTTT. The variable domain in full, completed from reference TRBV7-9 and TRBJ2-3, reads DTGVSQNPRHKITKRGQNVTFRCDPISEHNRLYWYRQTLGQGPEFLTYFQNEAQLEKSRLLSDRFSAERPKGSFSTLEIQRTEQGDSAMYLCASSLHQREGDTQYFGPGTRLTVL.

The CDR3 region has the DNA TGTGCCAGCAGTTCCGGGACTTTATTAGATACGCAGTATTTT. It encodes CASSSGTLLDTQYF. The chain links TRBV27 to TRBJ2-3, with D maybe TRBD2 (6 bases). Germline V gives CDR1 MNHEY, CDR2 SMNVEV (reference sequence). The CDR3 extends over 14 amino acids. V was pared by 4 bases and J by 5 bases, with 13 bases between.